This T cell receptor beta chain was sequenced for a study of T cells in localized non-small cell lung cancer. Findings of the study overall: Longer overall survival was linked to higher blood T cell density. In adjacent lung, a median roughly 56 of the top 100 tumor clones were found. Because only a single region of the tumor was sequenced, heterogeneity remains possible.

Libraries were prepared by immunoSEQ multiplex PCR; TCRdb keeps only in-frame clonotypes and omits some of them. This repertoire shows about 35,000 clones, under 90% found once; its top ten account for around 4%. With regard to this clone: The target antigen is unknown.

CDR1 is PRHDT and CDR2 is FYEKMQ in the germline V gene (reference sequence). The CDR3 consists of 15 residues. Deletions cut 4 bases from V and 1 base from J, with 13 bases between. Sequencing used peripheral blood, obtained before any cancer treatment. This receptor was identified in a man between 40 and 70 years old with stage I lung adenocarcinoma. This chain uses TRBV13 with TRBJ1-1, with D perhaps TRBD1 (6 bases). The chain's CDR3 is CASSYRARGNTEAFF. The CDR3 DNA sequence: TGTGCCAGCAGCTACAGGGCCCGGGGGAACACTGAAGCTTTCTTT.